One T cell receptor (beta chain) is described in this entry. Its antigen is unknown. This entry is derived from a study of OX40 agonist ivuxolimab in advanced cancers. For the study at large: Treatment of patients was with ivuxolimab, an agonistic anti-OX40 (CD134) antibody. Hepatocellular carcinoma, melanoma, renal cell or head and neck cancer occurred in dose-escalation patients.

Here immunoSEQ multiplex PCR was the method, and the copy in TCRdb shows in-frame clones only, minus some. The sample shows roughly 61,000 clones, approximately 90% of them seen only once. The study, taken as a whole, reports: Fewer expanded clones were found on average in CD4+ than in CD8+ T cells.

V was cut by 1 base and J by 3 bases, with 9 bases left in between. Germline lookup yields CDR1 MGHDK and CDR2 SYGVNS. The CDR3 loop spans 14 amino acids. The sequencing here drew on CD4+ or CD8+ T cells sorted from blood, taken in a trial of the OX40 agonist ivuxolimab. The origin of this receptor is an adult with an advanced solid tumor such as melanoma, head and neck, liver or kidney cancer. The chain is built from TRBV25-1 and TRBJ1-1, with TRBD1 as a possible D gene (6 bases). The CDR3 coding sequence is TGTGCCAGCAGTGAATGGCAGGGGCACACTGAAGCTTTCTTT. This encodes CASSEWQGHTEAFF.